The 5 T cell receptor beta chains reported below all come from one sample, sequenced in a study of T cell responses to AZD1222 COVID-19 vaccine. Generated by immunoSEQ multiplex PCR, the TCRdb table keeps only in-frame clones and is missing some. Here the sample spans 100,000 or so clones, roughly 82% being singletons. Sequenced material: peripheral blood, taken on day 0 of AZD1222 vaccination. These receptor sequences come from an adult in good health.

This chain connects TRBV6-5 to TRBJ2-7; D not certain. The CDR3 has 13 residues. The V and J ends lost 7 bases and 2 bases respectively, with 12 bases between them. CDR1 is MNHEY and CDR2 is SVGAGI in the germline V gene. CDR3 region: CASKVPGAYEQYF. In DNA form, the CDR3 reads TGTGCCAGCAAGGTACCGGGCGCCTACGAGCAGTACTTC.

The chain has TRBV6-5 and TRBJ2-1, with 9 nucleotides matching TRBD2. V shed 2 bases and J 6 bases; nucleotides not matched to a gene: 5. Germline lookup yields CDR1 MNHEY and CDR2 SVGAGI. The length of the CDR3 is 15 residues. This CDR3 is CASSYGPGLANEQFF. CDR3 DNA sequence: TGTGCCAGCAGTTACGGCCCGGGACTAGCCAATGAGCAGTTCTTC.

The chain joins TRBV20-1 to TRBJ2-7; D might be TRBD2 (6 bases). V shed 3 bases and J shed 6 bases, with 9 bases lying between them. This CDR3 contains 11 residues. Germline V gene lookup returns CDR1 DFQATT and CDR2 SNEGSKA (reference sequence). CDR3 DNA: TGCAGTGCTAGGACCGGGGGCGAGCAGTACTTC. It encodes CSARTGGEQYF.

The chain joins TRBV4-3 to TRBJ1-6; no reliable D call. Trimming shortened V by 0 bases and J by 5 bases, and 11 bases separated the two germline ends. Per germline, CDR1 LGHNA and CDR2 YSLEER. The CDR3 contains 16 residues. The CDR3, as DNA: TGCGCCAGCAGCCAAGATTCGGGCGGGAATAATTCACCCCTCCACTTT. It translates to CASSQDSGGNNSPLHF.

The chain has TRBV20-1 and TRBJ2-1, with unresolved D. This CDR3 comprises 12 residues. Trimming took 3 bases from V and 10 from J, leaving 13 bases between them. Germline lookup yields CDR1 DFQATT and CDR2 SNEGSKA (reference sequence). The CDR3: CSASPQRPEQFF. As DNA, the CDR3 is TGCAGTGCTAGTCCCCAACGCCCCGAGCAGTTCTTC.